This T cell receptor beta chain was identified during a study of T-cell memory formation after mild COVID-19. General study results and limits: Second-wave clones that peaked on day 37 lacked confirmed SARS-CoV-2 specificity. From day 15 to 85, contracting clones were balanced between CD4 and CD8, whereas later expanders leaned toward CD4+. CD4+ contracting clones lay mainly in CM and EM, CD8+ ones in EMRA.

TCRdb ran MiXCR on the 5' RACE reads and lists one entry per CDR3 protein. The table includes roughly 310,000 distinct CDR3 sequences, around 15% detected once. Of note for this clonotype: The antigen is not known.

Sequencing was carried out using PBMCs or a T cell subset sorted from them (not recorded which). The receptor was isolated from a man aged 18 to 30 who had mild COVID-19 (a few samples of this study predate the infection). Cell type and time point are not known.

In DNA, the CDR3 is TGCAGTGCCCGAGGGGGTTTGGGACAGGGGAATTCACCCCTCCACTTT. This gives the protein CSARGGLGQGNSPLHF. This sequence joins TRBV20-1 and TRBJ1-6, with 10 bases lining up with TRBD1. V gave up 6 bases and J gave up 7 bases; unmatched junction bases: 12. The CDR3 length is 16 residues. CDR1 and CDR2 (germline): DFQATT, SNEGSKA (reference sequence).